This is a list of T cell receptor beta chains from one sample in a study of T cell changes during pregnancy in multiple sclerosis. The assay was immunoSEQ multiplex PCR, and TCRdb's table has in-frame clones only and misses some. The profile covers 20,000 to 25,000 clones, with more than 85% appearing a single time and about 0.63% taken by the ten largest. The specimen comprised CD4+ T cells from peripheral blood mononuclear cells, sampled after pregnancy. The receptor set was obtained from a female donor in good health, enrolled as a control in a pregnancy study. CDR3s include the opening cysteine and the closing phenylalanine or tryptophan. D genes are given only for firm matches. Clone size is stated in some rows and not others, as once, few, many or a class when expanded.

v_gene: TRBV6-5; d_gene: TRBD2; abundance: -; j_gene: TRBJ2-3; CDR3nt: TGTGCCAGCAGAACTAGCGGGGGTAAAACAGATACGCAGTATTTT; CDR3aa: CASRTSGGKTDTQYF
v_gene: TRBV19; d_gene: -; abundance: -; j_gene: TRBJ1-1; CDR3nt: TGTGCCAGTTCACTGCTAGAGAACACTGAAGCTTTCTTT; CDR3aa: CASSLLENTEAFF
v_gene: TRBV7-2; d_gene: -; abundance: -; j_gene: TRBJ2-1; CDR3nt: TGTGCCAGCAGCGTTATAATCACTAGTCCCAATGAGCAGTTCTTC; CDR3aa: CASSVIITSPNEQFF
v_gene: TRBV19; d_gene: -; abundance: -; j_gene: TRBJ1-1; CDR3nt: TGTGCCAGTAGTATCTGGGGACACCTGAACACTGAAGCTTTCTTT; CDR3aa: CASSIWGHLNTEAFF
v_gene: TRBV15; d_gene: -; abundance: -; j_gene: TRBJ2-7; CDR3nt: TGTGCCACCAGCAGAGGGACATCCTACGAGCAGTACTTC; CDR3aa: CATSRGTSYEQYF
v_gene: TRBV9; d_gene: -; abundance: -; j_gene: TRBJ1-6; CDR3nt: TGTGCCAGCAGCGAATATGGGACACAAAATAATTCACCCCTCCACTTT; CDR3aa: CASSEYGTQNNSPLHF
v_gene: TRBV5-4; d_gene: TRBD1; abundance: -; j_gene: TRBJ1-2; CDR3nt: TGTGCCAGCAGCTTCTTGGACAGGGGCCTCTATGGCTACACCTTC; CDR3aa: CASSFLDRGLYGYTF
v_gene: TRBV5-5; d_gene: TRBD2; abundance: -; j_gene: TRBJ2-7; CDR3nt: TGTGCCAGCAGCTTAGTGGGGGCTAGCGGGCGCGACGAGCAGTACTTC; CDR3aa: CASSLVGASGRDEQYF
v_gene: TRBV19; d_gene: TRBD1; abundance: once; j_gene: TRBJ2-2; CDR3nt: TGTGCCAGTGACGACAGGGGGAGCACCGGGGAGCTGTTTTTT; CDR3aa: CASDDRGSTGELFF
v_gene: TRBV5-1; d_gene: TRBD2; abundance: -; j_gene: TRBJ2-2; CDR3nt: TGCGCCAGCAGCTTGATTCCAGCGGGGGCCGGAGAGACCGGGGAGCTGTTTTTT; CDR3aa: CASSLIPAGAGETGELFF
v_gene: TRBV7-8; d_gene: TRBD1; abundance: once; j_gene: TRBJ2-7; CDR3nt: TGTGCCAGCAGCTGGGGGACAGGGGGCTCCTACGAGCAGTACTTC; CDR3aa: CASSWGTGGSYEQYF
v_gene: TRBV5-1; d_gene: TRBD2; abundance: -; j_gene: TRBJ2-7; CDR3nt: TGCGCCAGCAGCTTGGGGGGACTAGCGAAGCTCGAGCAGTACTTC; CDR3aa: CASSLGGLAKLEQYF
v_gene: TRBV18; d_gene: -; abundance: -; j_gene: TRBJ1-4; CDR3nt: TGTGCCAGCTCAGCGGAGGTCGGAGAAAAACTGTTTTTT; CDR3aa: CASSAEVGEKLFF
v_gene: TRBV13; d_gene: TRBD2; abundance: -; j_gene: TRBJ2-5; CDR3nt: TGTGCCAGCAGCTCCCAAGGGGGGAGCGGGGGGGCGCGGGAGACCCAGTACTTC; CDR3aa: CASSSQGGSGGARETQYF
v_gene: TRBV9; d_gene: -; abundance: -; j_gene: TRBJ2-7; CDR3nt: TGTGCCAGCAGCGTGTTGGGCCACGAGCAGTACTTC; CDR3aa: CASSVLGHEQYF
v_gene: TRBV5-1; d_gene: TRBD2; abundance: -; j_gene: TRBJ2-1; CDR3nt: TGCGCCAGCAGCCCCGGACTAGTCAATGAGCAGTTCTTC; CDR3aa: CASSPGLVNEQFF
v_gene: TRBV28; d_gene: -; abundance: -; j_gene: TRBJ2-1; CDR3nt: TGTGCCAGCAGCGCCCTTGAGGCAGGGTCCTACAATGAGCAGTTCTTC; CDR3aa: CASSALEAGSYNEQFF
v_gene: TRBV10-2; d_gene: TRBD1; abundance: -; j_gene: TRBJ2-1; CDR3nt: TGCGCCAGTTCTGGGACAGGGAGGCCCGAATCCCCACCGGACAATGAGCAGTTCTTC; CDR3aa: CASSGTGRPESPPDNEQFF
v_gene: TRBV30; d_gene: -; abundance: -; j_gene: TRBJ1-6; CDR3nt: TGTGCCTGGAGTGCCGGGAATTCACCCCTCCACTTT; CDR3aa: CAWSAGNSPLHF
v_gene: TRBV9; d_gene: TRBD2; abundance: -; j_gene: TRBJ2-1; CDR3nt: TGTGCCAGCAGCTCCGGGACTAGCGGGAATTGGGTGCGGGATGAGCAGTTCTTC; CDR3aa: CASSSGTSGNWVRDEQFF
v_gene: TRBV5-1; d_gene: -; abundance: -; j_gene: TRBJ2-5; CDR3nt: TGCGCCAGCAGCTTGTATGGGGCTACTCAAGAGACCCAGTACTTC; CDR3aa: CASSLYGATQETQYF
v_gene: TRBV18; d_gene: TRBD2; abundance: -; j_gene: TRBJ2-1; CDR3nt: TGTGCCAGCTCACCAGGTAGCGGGAGGGTTAATGAGCAGTTCTTC; CDR3aa: CASSPGSGRVNEQFF
v_gene: TRBV18; d_gene: -; abundance: -; j_gene: TRBJ2-1; CDR3nt: TGTGCCAGCTCACCACTTCAGGTCAAAGATGAGCAGTTCTTC; CDR3aa: CASSPLQVKDEQFF
v_gene: TRBV27; d_gene: -; abundance: -; j_gene: TRBJ2-7; CDR3nt: TGTGCCAGCAGTTGGAGGACAGGGGGCGCTAGCGGGAGCTCCTACGAGCAGTACTTC; CDR3aa: CASSWRTGGASGSSYEQYF
v_gene: TRBV10-3; d_gene: TRBD1; abundance: -; j_gene: TRBJ1-2; CDR3nt: TGTGCCATAAAGGGACAGGGGGCGGCCTATGGCTACACCTTC; CDR3aa: CAIKGQGAAYGYTF
v_gene: TRBV7-9; d_gene: TRBD2; abundance: -; j_gene: TRBJ2-7; CDR3nt: TGTGCCAGCAGCTTAGGAGCCGGGGCTAGCGGGGGAAACGAGCAGTACTTC; CDR3aa: CASSLGAGASGGNEQYF
v_gene: TRBV4-1; d_gene: -; abundance: -; j_gene: TRBJ2-7; CDR3nt: TGCGCCAGCAGCCTTGAGGGGGTTACAGTCGAGCAGTACTTC; CDR3aa: CASSLEGVTVEQYF
v_gene: TRBV5-4; d_gene: TRBD2; abundance: -; j_gene: TRBJ2-1; CDR3nt: TGTGCCAGCAGTTCAGCGGGGGCCCATGAGCAGTTCTTC; CDR3aa: CASSSAGAHEQFF
v_gene: TRBV6-5; d_gene: TRBD2; abundance: -; j_gene: TRBJ2-2; CDR3nt: TGTGCCAGCGTCCCTAGCGGCACCGGGGAGCTGTTTTTT; CDR3aa: CASVPSGTGELFF
v_gene: TRBV7-2; d_gene: TRBD1; abundance: -; j_gene: TRBJ2-7; CDR3nt: TGTGCCAGCAGCTTAGCGACAGGGAACTACGAGCAGTACTTC; CDR3aa: CASSLATGNYEQYF
v_gene: TRBV4-3; d_gene: -; abundance: -; j_gene: TRBJ1-2; CDR3nt: TGCGCCAGCAGCCAAGATCGCCGAACAGGGTCCGGCTACACCTTC; CDR3aa: CASSQDRRTGSGYTF
v_gene: TRBV2; d_gene: -; abundance: -; j_gene: TRBJ2-3; CDR3nt: TGTGCCAGCAGTGTCCGGGATACGCAGTATTTT; CDR3aa: CASSVRDTQYF
v_gene: TRBV10-3; d_gene: TRBD1; abundance: -; j_gene: TRBJ1-2; CDR3nt: TGTGCCATCAGTGAGCGGGTAACAGGGGGAACTTCCTATGGCTACACCTTC; CDR3aa: CAISERVTGGTSYGYTF
v_gene: TRBV7-9; d_gene: -; abundance: once; j_gene: TRBJ1-4; CDR3nt: TGTGCCAGCGTTCTCAGGGCAGGACCAAATGAAAAACTGTTTTTT; CDR3aa: CASVLRAGPNEKLFF
v_gene: TRBV18; d_gene: TRBD2; abundance: -; j_gene: TRBJ2-7; CDR3nt: TGTGCCAGCTCACCAAACGGCGGGGGTCCCTACGAGCAGTACTTC; CDR3aa: CASSPNGGGPYEQYF
v_gene: TRBV7-2; d_gene: -; abundance: once; j_gene: TRBJ2-2; CDR3nt: TGTGCCAGCAGCTTAGAACTAGTCACCACCGGGGAGCTGTTTTTT; CDR3aa: CASSLELVTTGELFF
v_gene: TRBV7-8; d_gene: -; abundance: few; j_gene: TRBJ1-5; CDR3nt: TGTGCCAGCAGCTTAGGAAGGGGCGTCCTCCACAATCAGCCCCAGCATTTT; CDR3aa: CASSLGRGVLHNQPQHF
v_gene: TRBV4-1; d_gene: -; abundance: -; j_gene: TRBJ2-1; CDR3nt: TGCGCCAGCAGCCAAGTAATGTCCAGGGCCAATGAGCAGTTCTTC; CDR3aa: CASSQVMSRANEQFF
v_gene: TRBV6-4; d_gene: -; abundance: -; j_gene: TRBJ2-2; CDR3nt: TGTGCCAGCAGTGAACGTAGGAGTAGCACCGGGGAGCTGTTTTTT; CDR3aa: CASSERRSSTGELFF
v_gene: TRBV6-5; d_gene: -; abundance: -; j_gene: TRBJ2-7; CDR3nt: TGTGCCAGCACCCCGACTAGAGGCTCGCGGGAGCAGTACTTC; CDR3aa: CASTPTRGSREQYF
v_gene: TRBV7-3; d_gene: -; abundance: -; j_gene: TRBJ2-1; CDR3nt: TGTGCCAGCAGCTTATCCTCTATCGACAATGAGCAGTTCTTC; CDR3aa: CASSLSSIDNEQFF